What follows describes a single TCR beta chain. The antigen is unknown. This entry belongs to a study of long-term antiretroviral therapy in people with HIV. General study points: Unavailable data included ART adherence, viral resistance and therapy changes (switches in treatment).

The immunoSEQ assay was v3.0, run at survey level. TCRdb's copy holds only in-frame clones and misses some; the assay was immunoSEQ multiplex PCR. Here the sample spans about 33,000 clones, over 70% being singletons. Trimming shortened V by 0 bases and J by 0 bases, and 13 bases separated the two germline ends. This CDR3 has 17 amino acids. Germline CDR1 and CDR2: SGDLS and YYNGEE. The gene calls are TRBV9 and TRBJ1-3; D might be TRBD1 (5 bases). This clonotype was sampled from a woman between 45 and 65 years old with HIV. The sample was unsorted PBMCs, taken 3.1 years after starting antiretroviral therapy. CDR3 sequence reads: CASSVEGQGLSGNTIYF. CDR3 DNA sequence: TGTGCCAGCAGCGTAGAAGGGCAGGGCCTCTCTGGAAACACCATATATTTT. Looking up the rest from reference TRBV9 and TRBJ1-3 gives the full variable domain: DSGVTQTPKHLITATGQRVTLRCSPRSGDLSVYWYQQSLDQGLQFLIQYYNGEERAKGNILERFSAQQFPDLHSELNLSSLELGDSALYFCASSVEGQGLSGNTIYFGEGSWLTVV.